A single sample is the source of the 29 T cell receptor beta chains below, sequenced in a study of T cells in Graves' hyperthyroidism and ophthalmopathy. The source material, RNA transcripts, was used to amplify TCR beta CDR3 regions. Carried out on the TCR CDR3, a first-round RT-PCR used the HTBI primer set. TCRdb redid the calling of the multiplex PCR reads with MiXCR, one entry per CDR3 protein. The data hold over 700,000 distinct CDR3 sequences, with roughly 32% observed a single time. The sequenced sample consisted of blood. All receptors come from a middle-aged woman with Graves' hyperthyroidism.

This rearrangement joins TRBV29-1 to TRBJ2-7; 7 bases line up with TRBD2. The CDR3 sequence is 16 residues long. With 0 bases clipped from V and 5 bases from J, the junction kept 13 bases outside the gene matches. The germline CDR1 and CDR2 sequences are SQVTM and ANQGSEA. CDR3 DNA sequence: TGCAGCGTTGAAGATCGGGGTCTAGCGGAAGGGAACGAGCAGTACTTC. This gives the protein CSVEDRGLAEGNEQYF.

V is TRBV7-9 and J is TRBJ2-7, with D possibly TRBD2 on 5 matching bases. Trimming left V 1 base short and J 13 bases short, with 14 bases between. The V gene's germline CDR1 is SEHNR and CDR2 FQNEAQ (reference sequence). The CDR3 runs 12 residues. In DNA, the CDR3 is TGTGCCAGCAGCTTAGAGGTGTGGGAGATATACTTC. This encodes CASSLEVWEIYF.

The gene calls are TRBV29-1 and TRBJ1-1; 7 bases fit TRBD1. The CDR3 consists of 12 residues. CDR1 and CDR2 from the germline V gene are SQVTM and ANQGSEA. CDR3 in amino acids: CSTTGVNTEAFF. The CDR3 DNA is TGCAGTACCACAGGGGTGAACACTGAAGCTTTCTTT.

This clonotype was observed at least ten times. The rearrangement joins TRBV20-1 to TRBJ1-5; D unclear. The V end lost 1 base, the J end lost 6 bases, and 1 base lay between the germline ends. CDR1 is DFQATT, CDR2 SNEGSKA, per germline (reference sequence). There are 10 residues in the CDR3. CDR3 residues: CSARGQPQHF. In DNA form, the CDR3 reads TGCAGTGCTAGAGGTCAGCCCCAGCATTTT.

This clonotype was recorded once. The chain is built from TRBV4-2 and TRBJ1-6; 10 bases agree with TRBD1. V was clipped by 5 bases and J by 9 bases; unmatched bases: 4. The CDR3 spans 14 residues. Per the germline V gene, CDR1 is LGHNA and CDR2 is YNFKEQ. The CDR3 loop is CASSKGQGGSPLHF. DNA for the CDR3: TGTGCCAGCAGCAAAGGACAGGGGGGTTCACCCCTCCACTTT.

For the CDR3, the DNA is TGCAGTGCGTCCGGGACAGGGGCCGCCTACGAGCAGTACTTC. This translates into CSASGTGAAYEQYF. The chain uses TRBV20-1 and TRBJ2-7, with 10 bases lining up with TRBD1. The CDR3 sequence is 14 residues long. V dropped 6 bases and J dropped 2; count of bases not matched to a gene: 7. Germline values: CDR1 DFQATT, CDR2 SNEGSKA (reference sequence).

The gene calls are TRBV27 and TRBJ1-1; possible D gene TRBD1, 5 bases. This CDR3 spans 14 amino acids. The germline gives CDR1 MNHEY, CDR2 SMNVEV (reference sequence). V was pared by 8 bases and J by 3 bases, with 16 bases between. The CDR3 DNA reads TGTGCCAGCTATTCCTGGGGGACCCACACTGAAGCTTTCTTT. Translation gives CASYSWGTHTEAFF.

This sequence joins TRBV29-1 and TRBJ2-7; 7 bases map to TRBD1. This CDR3 contains 13 residues. Germline CDR1 reads SQVTM; CDR2 reads ANQGSEA. V was clipped by 5 bases and J by 6 bases; unmatched bases: 10. The CDR3 bases are TGCAGCGTTAGTCGGACAGGCGGAATCGAGCAGTACTTC. It codes for CSVSRTGGIEQYF.

The rearrangement links TRBV15 to TRBJ1-5; TRBD1 matches at 7 bases. Losses at the gene ends were 10 bases for V and 3 bases for J; bases not matched to a gene: 15. The CDR3 loop spans 16 amino acids. Germline CDR1 is LNHNV and CDR2 is YYDKDF (reference sequence). CDR3 sequence reads: CASSRGQMVPNQPQHF. CDR3 sequence (DNA): TGTGCCAGCAGTAGGGGACAGATGGTCCCCAATCAGCCCCAGCATTTT.

V usage is TRBV20-1 and J usage is TRBJ1-1; 8 bases align to TRBD1. The CDR3 length is 12 residues. Germline CDR1 and CDR2: DFQATT and SNEGSKA (reference sequence). The V gene end was trimmed by 6 bases and the J gene end by 3 bases; junction bases not matched to a gene: 3. The CDR3: CSARDRHTEAFF. CDR3 coding DNA: TGCAGTGCCCGGGACAGGCACACTGAAGCTTTCTTT.

In its sample, this clonotype was seen a few times. The rearrangement links TRBV7-2 to TRBJ2-5, with D perhaps TRBD1 or TRBD2 (5 bases each). Trimming cost V 6 bases and J 0 bases, with 20 bases left between them. Germline CDR1 and CDR2: SGHTA and FQGNSA. The CDR3 is 17 amino acids. In nucleotides, the CDR3 is TGTGCCAGCAGTCGTACAGATACCGGGGCGTACCAAGAGACCCAGTACTTC. It is translated as CASSRTDTGAYQETQYF.

This clonotype appeared many times. This sequence joins TRBV20-1 and TRBJ1-2, with D unresolved. This CDR3 contains 14 residues. Trimming removed 0 bases at V and 4 bases at J, with 12 bases between. Germline CDR1 DFQATT, CDR2 SNEGSKA (reference sequence). CDR3 amino acids: CSARDSRKSYGYTF. CDR3 nucleotides: TGCAGTGCTAGAGATTCGCGGAAGAGCTATGGCTACACCTTC.

The V call is TRBV15, the J call TRBJ2-7, with 9 bases matching TRBD2. From germline, CDR1 is LNHNV and CDR2 YYDKDF (reference sequence). Germline trimming cut 3 bases from V and 5 bases from J; bases unmatched to any gene: 14. The CDR3 has 17 amino acids. CDR3: CATSSPFTTGTSNEQYF. DNA of the CDR3: TGTGCCACCAGCAGCCCCTTTACTACCGGGACTAGCAACGAGCAGTACTTC.

There are many counts of this clonotype. The chain has TRBV2 and TRBJ1-4, with D perhaps matching TRBD1 (5 bases). The V gene lost 6 bases and the J gene lost 3 bases, with 14 bases spanning the gap. Germline V gene data show CDR1 as SNHLY and CDR2 as FYNNEI. This CDR3 region has 15 residues. CDR3 coding DNA: TGTGCCAGCAGGGAGGGGTTGGGGTCTAATGAAAAACTGTTTTTT. This encodes CASREGLGSNEKLFF. The full variable domain, with the rest looked up from reference TRBV2 and TRBJ1-4, is EPEVTQTPSHQVTQMGQEVILRCVPISNHLYFYWYRQILGQKVEFLVSFYNNEISEKSEIFDDQFSVERPDGSNFTLKIRSTKLEDSAMYFCASREGLGSNEKLFFGSGTQLSVL.

The J gene is TRBJ2-6, the V gene TRBV5-1; D is uncertain. The germline gives CDR1 SGHRS, CDR2 YFSETQ. The CDR3 is 17 residues long. The V gene lost 1 base and the J gene lost 0 bases, with 11 bases spanning the gap. The CDR3 bases are TGCGCCAGCAGCTTGTCTATTTCCAACTCTGGGGCCAACGTCCTGACTTTC. It yields the protein CASSLSISNSGANVLTF.

Details on this clonotype: This sequence may be a read error, since a much larger clone differs from it by one base. The rearrangement joins TRBV10-3 to TRBJ2-2, with 8 bases fitting TRBD2. CDR1 and CDR2 from the germline V gene are ENHRY and SYGVKD. The length of the CDR3 is 16 residues. The CDR3 here is CASSESTGGPLGELFF. The CDR3 DNA follows: TGTGCCAGCAGTGAGTCAACGGGAGGGCCACTCGGGGAGCTGTTTTTT.

This CDR3 reads CASIEGGKAFF. The DNA for the CDR3 is TGTGCCAGCATTGAGGGAGGAAAAGCTTTCTTT. The chain carries TRBV28 and TRBJ1-1, with D unresolved. The V end was cut by 7 bases, the J end by 9 bases, with 12 bases between. The CDR3 contains 11 residues. Germline-derived CDR1 and CDR2 are MDHEN and SYDVKM. Variable domain in full (rest from reference TRBV28 and TRBJ1-1): DVKVTQSSRYLVKRTGEKVFLECVQDMDHENMFWYRQDPGLGLRLIYFSYDVKMKEKGDIPEGYSVSREKKERFSLILESASTNQTSMYLCASIEGGKAFFGQGTRLTVV.

This clonotype was counted at least ten times. Germline is not matched at one junction end, which may reflect a read error. The chain has TRBV7-7 and TRBJ2-7; D unresolved. This CDR3 region has 15 residues. Looked up from germline, CDR1 is SSHAT and CDR2 is FNYEAQ (reference sequence). For the CDR3, the DNA is TGTGCTAGCAGCCTCTTCCGCCATAACTCCTACGAGCAGTACTTC. It is translated as CASSLFRHNSYEQYF.

The chain recombines TRBV29-1 with TRBJ2-7; the match to TRBD2 covers 12 bases. The CDR3 extends over 17 amino acids. Per germline, CDR1 SQVTM and CDR2 ANQGSEA. V lost 1 base and J lost 3; bases outside the gene matches: 10. The CDR3: CSVEVGGLAGSGYEQYF. The CDR3 DNA reads as TGCAGCGTTGAAGTTGGAGGACTAGCGGGATCCGGCTACGAGCAGTACTTC.

This chain links TRBV2 with TRBJ2-2; possibly TRBD1 for D (5 bases). The CDR3 length is 12 residues. Germline V CDR1 and CDR2: SNHLY, FYNNEI. V was cut by 4 bases and J by 10 bases, with 10 bases left in between. CDR3 coding DNA: TGTGCCAGCAGTGCTACGACAGTGGAGCTGTTTTTT. Translation: CASSATTVELFF.

The chain links TRBV10-2 to TRBJ2-5; D is possibly TRBD1 (5 bases). The germline V gene has CDR1 WSHSY and CDR2 SAAADI. Trimming removed 2 bases at V and 5 bases at J, with 12 bases between. This CDR3 region has 14 residues. CDR3 sequence reads: CASSEAGIKETQYF. DNA of the CDR3: TGCGCCAGCAGTGAGGCAGGGATCAAGGAGACCCAGTACTTC.

V usage is TRBV7-6 and J usage is TRBJ2-1; 7 bases line up with TRBD1. The V gene's germline CDR1 is SGHVS and CDR2 FNYEAQ. The CDR3 contains 17 residues. The junction had 11 bases not matched to a gene; V was cut back by 2 bases and J by 4 bases. The CDR3 nucleotides are TGTGCCAGCAGCTTACCACCTGACAGGGCATGGTACAATGAGCAGTTCTTC. Its translation: CASSLPPDRAWYNEQFF.

About this clonotype itself: This may be a read error, as it is one base from a much larger clone. The chain joins TRBV5-1 to TRBJ2-2, with 8 bases matching TRBD1. The CDR3 contains 14 residues. The germline V gene encodes CDR1 SGHRS and CDR2 YFSETQ. The CDR3 region is CVSRTGYDTGELFF. The CDR3 DNA is TGCGTCAGCAGGACAGGGTACGACACCGGGGAGCTGTTTTTT.

A note on this clonotype: A much larger clone lies a single base off, so this may be a read error. The V and J genes are TRBV14 and TRBJ2-7; 9 bases map to TRBD2. The V gene's germline CDR1 is SGHDN and CDR2 FVKESK. V shed 0 bases and J 7 bases; nucleotides not matched to a gene: 13. There are 17 residues in the CDR3. For the CDR3, the DNA is TGTGCCAGCAGCCAAGAAGGGTCGCGACTAGCGGCTAGGGAGCAGTACTTC. This codes for CASSQEGSRLAAREQYF.

This clonotype was seen at least ten times. V usage is TRBV7-2 and J usage is TRBJ2-7; possibly TRBD2 for D (6 bases). The CDR3 has 15 residues. V shed 7 bases and J shed 5 bases, with 21 bases lying between them. The V gene's germline CDR1 is SGHTA and CDR2 FQGNSA. CDR3 DNA sequence: TGTGCCAGCACCTTTTATCCGGGGGACGGTCACGAGCAGTACTTC. This codes for CASTFYPGDGHEQYF.

Note on this clonotype: It may be a read error: a sequence one base away is much more abundant. The chain has TRBV9 and TRBJ1-5; D is uncertain. CDR1 SGDLS and CDR2 YYNGEE come from the germline V gene. This CDR3 contains 15 residues. The CDR3 reads CASSVGVGSSQPQHF. Here the CDR3 DNA reads TGTGCCAGCAGCGTAGGGGTAGGAAGCAGTCAGCCCCAGCATTTT. Variable domain in full (rest from reference TRBV9 and TRBJ1-5): DSGVTQTPKHLITATGQRVTLRCSPRSGDLSVYWYQQSLDQGLQFLIQYYNGEERAKGNILERFSAQQFPDLHSELNLSSLELGDSALYFCASSVGVGSSQPQHFGDGTRLSIL.

About this clonotype: Germline is not matched at one junction end, which may reflect a read error. This sequence joins TRBV11-2 and TRBJ2-7; 8 bases match TRBD2. CDR3 length: 18 residues. Per the germline V gene, CDR1 is SGHAT and CDR2 is FQNNGV. The CDR3 bases are TGCGCCAGCAGCCCGGGACTAGGGCTAGTTGGAAAAATGGACGAGCAGTACTTC. Its protein is CASSPGLGLVGKMDEQYF.

This clonotype was seen only once. A read error may be the cause here, since a much bigger clone is one base away. V gene TRBV19 combines with J gene TRBJ2-7; D ambiguous. Looked up from germline, CDR1 is LNHDA and CDR2 is SQIVND (reference sequence). The CDR3 is 15 amino acids. The CDR3 is CVSSIRWPATYEQYF. The CDR3 DNA sequence: TGTGTCAGTAGTATCCGGTGGCCCGCCACCTACGAGCAGTACTTC. Combining the CDR3 with reference TRBV19 and TRBJ2-7 gives the whole variable domain DGGITQSPKYLFRKEGQNVTLSCEQNLNHDAMYWYRQDPGQGLRLIYYSQIVNDFQKGDIAEGYSVSREKKESFPLTVTSAQKNPTAFYLCVSSIRWPATYEQYFGPGTRLTVT.

There are a few counts of this clonotype. This could be a read error, since a much larger clone is one nucleotide away. The chain couples TRBV19 to TRBJ1-1; TRBD1 is a possible D gene (5 bases). The germline gives CDR1 LNHDA, CDR2 SQIVND (reference sequence). This CDR3 has 13 amino acids. Trimming pared 3 bases from V and 10 bases from J, leaving 15 bases between. Here the CDR3 reads CASSMRDARGAFF. The CDR3 DNA sequence: TGTGCCAGTAGTATGCGGGACGCCCGTGGAGCTTTCTTT.